Presented here are 2 T cell receptor beta chains from one specimen sequenced in a study of T-cell reconstitution after alpha-beta-depleted transplantation in children. It was with unique molecular identifiers that the TCRbeta library was prepared. TCRdb reprocessed the PCR reads with MiXCR, giving one entry per CDR3 protein. This table has 800,000 to 1,000,000 distinct CDR3 sequences, around 30% appearing once. The specimen was PBMCs, mostly from graft donor cells, collected 360 days after TCRalphabeta/CD19-depleted stem cell transplant. These receptors all stem from a boy younger than two who had a stem cell transplant for SCID, so the T cells may come from the graft donor.

J is TRBJ2-1 and V is TRBV15; 9 nucleotides match TRBD1. Germline CDR1 and CDR2: LNHNV and YYDKDF (reference sequence). The CDR3 totals 15 residues. J lost 7 bases, V lost 7 bases, and 11 bases had no gene match. The CDR3 reads CATKPGTGTGNEQFF. In nucleotides, the CDR3 is TGTGCCACCAAACCGGGGACAGGGACGGGGAATGAGCAGTTCTTC.

The rearrangement links TRBV3-1 to TRBJ2-2, with D unresolved. Between the trimmed V and J ends, which lost 0 bases and 4 bases, there was a span of 12 bases. This CDR3 has 16 amino acids. CDR1 and CDR2 (germline): LGHDT, YNNKEL (reference sequence). CDR3 DNA: TGTGCCAGCAGCCAAGATCGAATATTGAGCACCGGGGAGCTGTTTTTT. The encoded protein is CASSQDRILSTGELFF.